What follows are 21 T cell receptor beta chains derived from one specimen sequenced in a study of cytotoxic CD8 clonotypes in ibrutinib-treated CLL. Method: immunoSEQ multiplex PCR; TCRdb's copy keeps in-frame clones and lacks some. The data contain 60,000 to 65,000 clones, less than 75% of them singletons. The material sequenced was PBMCs, taken after 12 months of ibrutinib treatment. These receptors were obtained from a human donor with chronic lymphocytic leukemia.

This chain uses TRBV28 with TRBJ1-2; D unresolved. Between the trimmed V and J ends, which lost 3 bases and 0 bases, there was a span of 11 bases. Germline V gene data show CDR1 as MDHEN and CDR2 as SYDVKM. CDR3 length: 15 amino acids. The CDR3 loop is CASSFPGPANYGYTF. CDR3 sequence (DNA): TGTGCCAGCAGTTTTCCAGGACCAGCTAACTATGGCTACACCTTC.

This clone was observed a few times. This rearrangement joins TRBV6-6 to TRBJ2-1; TRBD1 matches 7 bases. The CDR3 is made up of 14 amino acids. From germline, CDR1 is MNHNY and CDR2 SVGAGI (reference sequence). Germline trimming cut 5 bases from V and 5 bases from J; bases unmatched to any gene: 6. The CDR3: CASSTTGSNNEQFF. In DNA form, the CDR3 reads TGTGCCAGCAGTACGACAGGGTCCAACAATGAGCAGTTCTTC.

V gene TRBV6-6 combines with J gene TRBJ2-7, with a possible D match to TRBD1 (6 bases). The CDR3 contains 13 residues. Deletions cut 6 bases from V and 4 bases from J, with 13 bases between. Germline CDR1 is MNHNY and CDR2 is SVGAGI (reference sequence). The CDR3: CASSRTALYEQYV. As DNA, the CDR3 is TGTGCCAGCAGCCGGACAGCCTTGTACGAGCAGTACGTC.

This chain uses TRBV9 with TRBJ1-3; 7 bases align to TRBD1. Looked up from germline, CDR1 is SGDLS and CDR2 is YYNGEE. The V gene end was trimmed by 3 bases and the J gene end by 3 bases; junction bases not matched to a gene: 6. The CDR3 runs to 15 residues. The CDR3 reads CASSAPTGFGNTIYF. As DNA, the CDR3 is TGTGCCAGCAGCGCCCCGACAGGGTTTGGAAACACCATATATTTT.

The CDR3 region has the DNA TGTGCCAGTAGACAGGGGACTGAGCAGTTCTTC. This codes for CASRQGTEQFF. The gene calls are TRBV19 and TRBJ2-1; 7 positions match TRBD1. Germline lookup yields CDR1 LNHDA and CDR2 SQIVND (reference sequence). V shed 6 bases and J 9 bases; nucleotides not matched to a gene: 2. The CDR3 runs to 11 residues.

This clone was observed many times. As DNA, the CDR3 is TGTGCCAGCAGTGAAGCAGGCAGGGATCAGCCCCAGCATTTT. Its protein product is CASSEAGRDQPQHF. The rearrangement uses TRBV6-1 and TRBJ1-5; D is perhaps TRBD1 (5 bases). Between the trimmed V and J ends, which lost 0 bases and 5 bases, there was a span of 8 bases. There are 14 residues in the CDR3. CDR1 MNHNS and CDR2 SASEGT come from the germline V gene.

This clone was observed at least ten times. V and J are TRBV15 and TRBJ2-7; D remains unclear. V was clipped by 0 bases and J by 7 bases, with 10 bases between them. CDR1 is LNHNV and CDR2 is YYDKDF in the germline V gene (reference sequence). The CDR3 has 13 amino acids. The CDR3 coding sequence is TGTGCCACCAGCAGAGAAAGGACGAGTGAGCAGTACGTC. Translated, it gives CATSRERTSEQYV.

In regard to this clone: Only one base separates this from a far larger clonotype, so it likely reflects a read error. V and J are TRBV11-1 and TRBJ2-5; possibly TRBD1 for D (6 bases). Trimming shortened V by 4 bases and J by 2 bases, and 11 bases separated the two germline ends. The CDR3 sequence is 14 residues long. Per germline, CDR1 SGHAT and CDR2 FQDESV (reference sequence). CDR3 nucleotides: TGTGCCAGCAGCTCTAGGACAGCTCAAGAGACCCAGTACTTC. Its protein is CASSSRTAQETQYF.

The table lists this clone with a count of one. The J gene is TRBJ1-6, the V gene TRBV9, with TRBD1 identical over 8 bases. There are 17 residues in the CDR3. The germline V gene encodes CDR1 SGDLS and CDR2 YYNGEE. Germline trimming cut 0 bases from V and 12 bases from J; bases unmatched to any gene: 14. CDR3 nucleotide sequence: TGTGCCAGCAGCGTAGACAGGGGGGCGCCCTGGGGGAGACCCCTCCACTTT. As protein: CASSVDRGAPWGRPLHF.

CDR3 nucleotides: TGTGCCAGCAGCCCGGACAGTAACTATGGCTACACCTTC. Protein: CASSPDSNYGYTF. The chain has TRBV5-6 and TRBJ1-2; perhaps TRBD1 as D (6 bases). Trimming cost V 4 bases and J 1 base, with 8 bases left between them. Germline CDR1 is SGHDT and CDR2 is YYEEEE. The CDR3 consists of 13 residues.

The chain employs TRBV6-1 and TRBJ1-1; D uncertain. There are 12 residues in the CDR3. The germline gives CDR1 MNHNS, CDR2 SASEGT. Trimming took 3 bases from V and 5 from J, leaving 7 bases between them. The CDR3 nucleotides are TGTGCCAGCAGTGAGAGAGGGACTGAAGCTTTCTTT. It encodes CASSERGTEAFF.

The chain uses TRBV28 and TRBJ2-5; the D is unclear. Germline CDR1 is MDHEN and CDR2 is SYDVKM. The CDR3 runs 12 residues. Trimming stripped 5 bases from V and 1 base from J, with 5 bases between. Written as DNA, the CDR3 is TGTGCCAGCAGTGAGGTCCAAGAGACCCAGTACTTC. Translating gives CASSEVQETQYF.

The chain uses TRBV5-1 and TRBJ2-2, with D perhaps assigned TRBD1 or TRBD2 (7 bases each). This CDR3 region has 16 residues. Trimming left V 5 bases short and J 5 bases short, with 19 bases between. Germline V gives CDR1 SGHRS, CDR2 YFSETQ. The CDR3 protein is CASSSTPGGGTGELFF. CDR3 bases: TGCGCCAGCAGTTCCACCCCAGGGGGGGGGACCGGGGAGCTGTTTTTT.

The chain couples TRBV5-1 to TRBJ2-5; D possibly corresponds to TRBD1 (5 bases). Germline CDR1 reads SGHRS; CDR2 reads YFSETQ. The V end lost 6 bases, the J end lost 9 bases, and 15 bases lay between the germline ends. This CDR3 spans 12 amino acids. Here the CDR3 reads CASNQGNRAQYF. CDR3 nucleotides: TGCGCCAGCAACCAGGGTAATAGGGCCCAGTACTTC.

The chain couples TRBV9 to TRBJ1-3; no clear D. Germline CDR1 reads SGDLS; CDR2 reads YYNGEE. This CDR3 is built from 13 residues. Trimming shortened V by 4 bases and J by 8 bases, and 13 bases separated the two germline ends. CDR3: CASSSGPRDTIYF. The DNA of the CDR3 is TGTGCCAGCAGCTCGGGCCCTAGGGACACCATATATTTT.

The CDR3 region has the DNA TGTGCCAGCTTTGACCGCACAGATACGCAGTATTTT. Its protein is CASFDRTDTQYF. This rearrangement joins TRBV6-1 to TRBJ2-3; D gene ambiguous. Germline V lookup: CDR1 MNHNS, CDR2 SASEGT. Trimming pared 8 bases from V and 1 base from J, leaving 7 bases between. The CDR3 contains 12 residues.

The rearrangement uses TRBV5-1 and TRBJ2-1; D unresolved. This CDR3 region has 13 residues. The germline V and J ends were trimmed by 3 bases and 6 bases, with 10 bases remaining between them. Germline V CDR1 and CDR2: SGHRS, YFSETQ. The CDR3 is CASSSYLGNEQFF. CDR3 sequence (DNA): TGCGCCAGCAGCTCCTACCTAGGCAATGAGCAGTTCTTC.

The chain joins TRBV6-1 to TRBJ2-7; D ambiguous. Trimming took off 6 bases at V and 5 bases at J, with 14 bases between the two ends. The CDR3 runs 13 residues. CDR1 and CDR2 (germline): MNHNS, SASEGT. The CDR3 DNA reads TGTGCCAGCAGGGACGGGCCCAACGACGAGCAGTACGTC. This gives the protein CASRDGPNDEQYV.

V gene TRBV25-1 combines with J gene TRBJ2-3; D unresolved. CDR1 is MGHDK, CDR2 SYGVNS, per germline. The CDR3 spans 14 residues. V was cut by 1 base and J by 3 bases, with 8 bases left in between. CDR3 amino acids: CASSEFALTDTQYF. The CDR3 region has the DNA TGTGCCAGCAGTGAATTCGCGCTAACAGATACGCAGTATTTT.

This clone was observed a single time. The chain recombines TRBV18 with TRBJ2-5; D ambiguous. The CDR3 length is 13 residues. Germline V lookup: CDR1 KGHSH, CDR2 LQKENI. The ends were cut back, 5 bases at V and 7 bases at J, with 14 bases in the middle. The CDR3 spells CASSYGAEGTQYF. CDR3 bases: TGTGCCAGCTCATACGGAGCCGAAGGGACCCAGTACTTC. Variable domain in full (rest from reference TRBV18 and TRBJ2-5): NAGVMQNPRHLVRRRGQEARLRCSPMKGHSHVYWYRQLPEEGLKFMVYLQKENIIDESGMPKERFSAEFPKEGPSILRIQQVVRGDSAAYFCASSYGAEGTQYFGPGTRLLVL.

The chain uses TRBV27 and TRBJ1-2; TRBD1 aligns across 9 bases. Trimming took 6 bases from V and 7 from J; bases not matched to a gene: 6. The CDR3 length is 13 residues. The germline CDR1 and CDR2 sequences are MNHEY and SMNVEV (reference sequence). CDR3 in DNA: TGTGCCAGCAGGCCCCGGGACAGGGTTGGCTACACCTTC. Translated, it gives CASRPRDRVGYTF.